The 8 T cell receptor beta chains presented below share a single source sample, sequenced in a study of T cell repertoires in cytomegalovirus infection. Antigens of these TCRs are unknown. TCRdb itself ran the reads through MiXCR, one entry per CDR3 protein. This table holds some 560,000 distinct CDR3 sequences, around 40% found once. The starting material was cultured PBMCs, obtained from culture after CMV antigen stimulation. The receptors derive from a human donor in good health (CMV status not recorded). Some clones in this sample may be carry-over from other donors' samples.

The chain combines TRBV29-1 with TRBJ1-2, with TRBD1 matching over 9 bases. J gave up 7 bases and V 5 bases, and 5 bases lay outside the gene matches. CDR1 SQVTM and CDR2 ANQGSEA come from the germline V gene. The CDR3 has 12 amino acids. CDR3: CSVLGQGFGYTF. CDR3 coding DNA: TGCAGCGTTCTGGGACAGGGCTTTGGCTACACCTTC.

This clonotype was counted between two and nine times. The chain links TRBV7-9 to TRBJ2-1; D remains ambiguous. The CDR3 runs 15 residues. Germline CDR1 reads SEHNR; CDR2 reads FQNEAQ (reference sequence). Trimming cost V 2 bases and J 4 bases, with 12 bases left between them. DNA of the CDR3: TGTGCCAGCAGCTTATTGATGCACGCGTACAATGAGCAGTTCTTC. The encoded protein is CASSLLMHAYNEQFF.

A few counts support this clonotype. This rearrangement joins TRBV7-2 to TRBJ1-5; D is uncertain. Germline V gene data show CDR1 as SGHTA and CDR2 as FQGNSA. The CDR3 extends over 13 amino acids. V lost 2 bases to trimming and J lost 9 bases, with 11 bases between them. CDR3 DNA: TGTGCCAGCAGCTTAAACGGATCCCCGCCCCAGCATTTT. This translates into CASSLNGSPPQHF.

The chain links TRBV27 to TRBJ1-2; D remains unclear. V lost 0 bases and J 4 bases, leaving 9 bases between the germline ends. In germline, CDR1 is MNHEY, CDR2 SMNVEV (reference sequence). This CDR3 comprises 14 residues. Here the CDR3 DNA reads TGTGCCAGCAGTTTATCGGGCCCGAGCTATGGCTACACCTTC. This gives the protein CASSLSGPSYGYTF.

The chain recombines TRBV2 with TRBJ1-1; 8 bases map to TRBD1. Per germline, CDR1 SNHLY and CDR2 FYNNEI. V trimming: 7 bases; J trimming: 5 bases; junction bases outside the gene matches: 9. CDR3 size: 14 residues. CDR3 residues: CASTPTGAGTEAFF. The DNA for the CDR3 is TGTGCCAGCACCCCGACAGGGGCGGGGACTGAAGCTTTCTTT.

V is TRBV19 and J is TRBJ2-5, with 10 bases identical to TRBD2. Germline V CDR1 and CDR2: LNHDA, SQIVND (reference sequence). Unmatched junction bases numbered 6, after V lost 7 bases and J lost 4 bases. The CDR3 spans 14 residues. The CDR3 reads CASKPSGRGETQYF. The CDR3 DNA reads TGTGCCAGTAAACCTAGCGGGAGAGGAGAGACCCAGTACTTC.

The rearrangement uses TRBV27 and TRBJ2-5; TRBD2 is a possible D gene (7 bases). This CDR3 contains 14 residues. From germline, CDR1 is MNHEY and CDR2 SMNVEV (reference sequence). V was clipped by 7 bases and J by 4 bases, with 16 bases between them. CDR3 region: CASNLGGDLETQYF. The CDR3, as DNA: TGTGCCAGCAATCTAGGGGGGGACTTAGAGACCCAGTACTTC.

The V call is TRBV19, the J call TRBJ2-4; D gene unclear. This CDR3 spans 13 amino acids. Germline V gene data show CDR1 as LNHDA and CDR2 as SQIVND (reference sequence). V was pared by 4 bases and J by 0 bases, with 4 bases between. The CDR3 sequence is CASSTGAKNIQYF. The CDR3 DNA sequence: TGTGCCAGTAGTACAGGAGCCAAAAACATTCAGTACTTC.